These T cell receptor beta chains were read from a single sample in a study of cytomegalovirus exposure and HLA in healthy donors. The protocol was immunoSEQ multiplex PCR, while the TCRdb copy is restricted to in-frame clones and leaves out a portion. The data contain about 110,000 clones, about 81% of them singletons. Sequenced material: PBMCs. The receptors originated from a male donor in good health and CMV-seropositive. CDR3s leave out the opening cysteine and the closing phenylalanine or tryptophan.

j_gene | v_gene | CDR3aa
TRBJ2-5 | TRBV7-9 | ASSPRGETQY
TRBJ1-2 | TRBV6-6 | ASRDSGVGGGGYT
TRBJ1-5 | TRBV29-1 | SVATGVGNQPQH
TRBJ1-2 | TRBV18 | ASSHRTGDGYT
TRBJ1-4 | TRBV5-6 | ASTFWGLGEKLF
TRBJ2-3 | TRBV19 | ASSSPGLSTDTQY
TRBJ2-7 | TRBV6-5 | ASSYAGQASYEQY
TRBJ2-7 | TRBV19 | ASSIGGQAREQY
TRBJ1-4 | TRBV7-2 | ASSPGQLDEKLF
TRBJ2-7 | TRBV7-3 | ASSRDRNYEQY
TRBJ2-1 | TRBV27 | ASSGYGTGGFNEQF
TRBJ2-2 | TRBV7-6 | ASSLTVMNTGELF
TRBJ2-3 | TRBV19 | ASSMGTSTDTQY
TRBJ2-5 | TRBV10-2 | ASSDRGQIQETQY
TRBJ1-3 | TRBV19 | ASTTDRGTTTIY
TRBJ2-2 | TRBV30 | AWSVAGGTGELF
NA | TRBV6-5 | ASSYQKRGLLGEQY
TRBJ2-7 | TRBV6-5 | ASSSGGQGRYEQY
TRBJ2-3 | TRBV19 | ASRTTGGGADTQY
TRBJ2-7 | TRBV29-1 | SVEVWYERY
TRBJ2-7 | TRBV2 | ASRLQGGESEQY
TRBJ2-7 | TRBV4-3 | ASSQLRGVSYEQY
TRBJ1-5 | TRBV2 | ASSGQTSNSNQPQH
TRBJ2-7 | TRBV6-5 | ATSQRDRSYEQY
TRBJ1-5 | TRBV6-6 | ASSSTGGQPQN
TRBJ2-3 | TRBV27 | ASSLVGGATTDTQY
TRBJ2-5 | TRBV29-1 | SGKQGGQETQY